Following are 19 T cell receptor beta chains from one sample sequenced in a study of STAT5B mutations in CD4+ large granular lymphocyte leukemia (dated by TCRdb to between 2022 and 2023). The receptor library was made with the immunoSEQ multiplex PCR assay. TCRdb re-hosts the immuneACCESS table, in-frame sequences only. Its copies lack some clones; in the studies checked, an unresolved V gene accounts for under half of them, and the cause for the rest is not known. The sample table lists around 30,000 clones, 65% to 80% of them with a count of one. The top ten hold about 3.1% of the sample. The source material was CD4+ T cells from blood buffy coats. The receptors shown here come from a human donor in good health.

The chain carries TRBV20-1 and TRBJ2-5; possibly TRBD2 for D (5 bases). The length of the CDR3 is 11 residues. Trimming pared 3 bases from V and 11 bases from J, leaving 13 bases between. Germline CDR1 is DFQATT and CDR2 is SNEGSKA (reference sequence). CDR3 nucleotides: TGCAGTGCTAGGGCCGGGGAGCAGCAGTACTTC. As protein: CSARAGEQQYF.

The chain uses TRBV29-1 and TRBJ1-2; 12 bases fit TRBD1. Germline V gene lookup returns CDR1 SQVTM and CDR2 ANQGSEA. The CDR3 is 15 residues long. With 3 bases clipped from V and 3 bases from J, the junction kept 5 bases outside the gene matches. The CDR3 DNA follows: TGCAGCGTTGAGACGGGACAGGGGGCTTACTATGGCTACACCTTC. As protein: CSVETGQGAYYGYTF.

This chain joins TRBV4-1 and TRBJ2-2, with 15 bases lining up with TRBD2. The V segment lost 3 bases and the J segment 6 bases; nucleotides outside the gene matches: 11. The CDR3 loop spans 19 amino acids. Germline V gene lookup returns CDR1 MGHRA and CDR2 YSYEKL. The CDR3 is CASSQSPGLAGGRSGELFF. CDR3 DNA: TGCGCCAGCAGCCAGAGCCCGGGACTAGCGGGAGGAAGGTCCGGGGAGCTGTTTTTT.

V is TRBV5-4 and J is TRBJ1-2; the D gene is possibly TRBD1 (6 bases). The CDR3 contains 14 residues. From germline, CDR1 is SGHNT and CDR2 YYREEE (reference sequence). Between the trimmed V and J ends, which lost 1 base and 8 bases, there was a span of 15 bases. The CDR3 loop is CASSLLQGPEGYTF. The CDR3 region has the DNA TGTGCCAGCAGCTTGTTACAGGGTCCAGAAGGCTACACCTTC.

The J gene is TRBJ2-5, the V gene TRBV5-8, with D uncertain. Germline loops: CDR1 SGHTS, CDR2 YDEGEE. The CDR3 contains 14 residues. Trimming stripped 4 bases from V and 5 bases from J, with 15 bases between. In DNA, the CDR3 is TGTGCCAGCAGCCCCCGGTTATTCGGTGAGACCCAGTACTTC. This codes for CASSPRLFGETQYF.

This rearrangement joins TRBV28 to TRBJ1-2, with D uncertain. Between the trimmed V and J ends, which lost 4 bases and 6 bases, there was a span of 15 bases. The length of the CDR3 is 14 residues. Looked up from germline, CDR1 is MDHEN and CDR2 is SYDVKM. Here the CDR3 DNA reads TGTGCCAGCAGTTCCCAGCCCCTTTGGGATGGCTACACCTTC. This codes for CASSSQPLWDGYTF.

This clone was recorded only once. The gene calls are TRBV30 and TRBJ1-3, with D unclear. V lost 5 bases and J 0 bases, leaving 8 bases between the germline ends. The CDR3 loop spans 13 amino acids. Looked up from germline, CDR1 is GTSNPN and CDR2 is SVGIG (reference sequence). CDR3 DNA: TGTGCCTGGTTCGACAACTCTGGAAACACCATATATTTT. It encodes CAWFDNSGNTIYF.

Only a few counts were recorded for this clone. Other DNA sequences in the sample encode the same CDR3. The J gene is TRBJ2-5, the V gene TRBV5-1; no firm D call. CDR1 and CDR2 from the germline V gene are SGHRS and YFSETQ. The CDR3 has 13 amino acids. V shed 1 base and J shed 3 bases, with 7 bases lying between them. CDR3 DNA: TGCGCCAGCAGCTTGATAGGGAAAGAGACCCAGTACTTC. It translates to CASSLIGKETQYF.

The gene calls are TRBV7-3 and TRBJ2-1; D is uncertain. V was trimmed by 0 bases and J by 4 bases, leaving 7 bases between them. Germline lookup yields CDR1 SGHTA and CDR2 FQGTGA. The CDR3 sequence is 14 residues long. CDR3 in amino acids: CASSLTGGYNEQFF. The CDR3 coding sequence is TGTGCCAGCAGCTTAACAGGTGGTTACAATGAGCAGTTCTTC.

The chain recombines TRBV30 with TRBJ1-6; 7 positions match TRBD1. CDR3 size: 14 residues. J lost 5 bases, V lost 5 bases, and 6 bases had no gene match. The germline V gene encodes CDR1 GTSNPN and CDR2 SVGIG (reference sequence). The CDR3 coding sequence is TGTGCCTGGGTGGGACAGTCAAATAATTCACCCCTCCACTTT. This sequence encodes CAWVGQSNNSPLHF.

The chain's CDR3 is CASSLGLIGVTDTQYF. The CDR3 nucleotides read TGTGCCAGCAGCTTGGGGCTCATCGGGGTCACAGATACGCAGTATTTT. The genes are TRBV5-4 and TRBJ2-3; TRBD2 might be the D (5 bases). This CDR3 has 16 amino acids. Trimming cost V 0 bases and J 2 bases, with 13 bases left between them. The germline CDR1 and CDR2 sequences are SGHNT and YYREEE (reference sequence).

The V and J genes are TRBV19 and TRBJ1-6; TRBD1 matches at 8 bases. The germline CDR1 and CDR2 sequences are LNHDA and SQIVND (reference sequence). Trimming took 3 bases from V and 8 from J; bases not matched to a gene: 9. This CDR3 has 16 amino acids. The CDR3 DNA follows: TGTGCCAGTAGTATTCTTGGTTGGACAGGGTATTCACCCCTCCACTTT. As protein: CASSILGWTGYSPLHF.

The chain uses TRBV7-9 and TRBJ2-1; TRBD2 aligns across 8 bases. Germline lookup yields CDR1 SEHNR and CDR2 FQNEAQ (reference sequence). V gave up 5 bases and J gave up 8 bases; unmatched junction bases: 20. This CDR3 has 18 residues. The CDR3 nucleotides are TGTGCCAGCAGCCCCGGCGGCGCGGGGGGAGTGGTAGGCTATGAGCAGTTCTTC. Its protein product is CASSPGGAGGVVGYEQFF.

V gene TRBV5-1 combines with J gene TRBJ2-4, with 10 bases matching TRBD2. In germline, CDR1 is SGHRS, CDR2 YFSETQ. The junction had 8 bases not matched to a gene; V was cut back by 0 bases and J by 8 bases. The CDR3 runs 16 residues. CDR3 protein: CASSLAASGSNDIQYF. The DNA of the CDR3 is TGCGCCAGCAGCTTGGCGGCTAGCGGGAGTAATGACATTCAGTACTTC.

The CDR3, as DNA: TGTGCCAGTAGTATGCCGGGATACGAGCAGTACTTC. Its translation: CASSMPGYEQYF. The chain uses TRBV19 and TRBJ2-7; possible D gene TRBD2, 5 bases. The CDR3 length is 12 residues. CDR1 and CDR2 from the germline V gene are LNHDA and SQIVND (reference sequence). The ends were cut back, 3 bases at V and 4 bases at J, with 7 bases in the middle.

The chain combines TRBV2 with TRBJ1-1; D uncertain. V was shortened by 3 bases and J by 0 bases, with 5 bases between the two germline ends. Looked up from germline, CDR1 is SNHLY and CDR2 is FYNNEI. This CDR3 contains 13 residues. DNA for the CDR3: TGTGCCAGCAGTGATGAGTTGAACACTGAAGCTTTCTTT. This sequence encodes CASSDELNTEAFF.

This rearrangement joins TRBV10-1 to TRBJ2-2, with TRBD2 matching over 7 bases. There are 17 residues in the CDR3. Per the germline V gene, CDR1 is WNHNN and CDR2 is SYGVQD (reference sequence). The trim removed 4 bases at V and 0 bases at J, leaving 8 bases unmatched. The CDR3 is CASSVVGGLSNTGELFF. The CDR3 coding sequence is TGCGCCAGCAGTGTCGTGGGAGGGCTCTCGAACACCGGGGAGCTGTTTTTT.

This chain joins TRBV18 and TRBJ2-1; 13 positions agree with TRBD2. V dropped 3 bases and J dropped 4; count of bases not matched to a gene: 3. CDR3 length: 16 residues. Germline loops: CDR1 KGHSH, CDR2 LQKENI. The CDR3 coding sequence is TGTGCCAGCTCACCTGGGACTAGCGGGACTTACAATGAGCAGTTCTTC. Protein product: CASSPGTSGTYNEQFF.

The chain couples TRBV5-5 to TRBJ2-6; D possibly uses TRBD1 or TRBD2 (7 bases each). The CDR3 loop spans 19 amino acids. Trimming pared 4 bases from V and 4 bases from J, leaving 24 bases between. Looked up from germline, CDR1 is SGHKS and CDR2 is YYEKEE (reference sequence). CDR3 in DNA: TGTGCCAGCAGCCTCTTTTCCGGGGGGACAGCGGGAGGGGCCAACGTCCTGACTTTC. Its protein product is CASSLFSGGTAGGANVLTF. The complete variable domain, with remaining parts taken from reference TRBV5-5 and TRBJ2-6, reads DAGVTQSPTHLIKTRGQQVTLRCSPISGHKSVSWYQQVLGQGPQFIFQYYEKEERGRGNFPDRFSARQFPNYSSELNVNALLLGDSALYLCASSLFSGGTAGGANVLTFGAGSRLTVL.